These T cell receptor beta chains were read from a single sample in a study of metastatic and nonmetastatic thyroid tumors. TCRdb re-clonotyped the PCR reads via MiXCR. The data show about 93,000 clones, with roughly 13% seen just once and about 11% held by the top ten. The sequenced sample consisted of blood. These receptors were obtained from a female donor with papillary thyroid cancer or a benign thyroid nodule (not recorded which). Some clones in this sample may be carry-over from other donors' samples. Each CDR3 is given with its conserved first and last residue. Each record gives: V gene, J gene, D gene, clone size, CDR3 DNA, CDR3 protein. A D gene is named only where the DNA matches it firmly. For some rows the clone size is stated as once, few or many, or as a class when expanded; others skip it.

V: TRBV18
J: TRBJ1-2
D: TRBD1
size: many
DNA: TGTGCCAGCTCACCACCGGGACAGGGGATCAACTATGGCTACACCTTC
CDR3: CASSPPGQGINYGYTF

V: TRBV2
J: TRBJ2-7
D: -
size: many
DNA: TGTGCCAGCAGTGAATTTCGGCTCAGAAGCTCCTACGAGCAGTACTTC
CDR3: CASSEFRLRSSYEQYF

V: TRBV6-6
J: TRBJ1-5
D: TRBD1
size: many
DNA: TGTGCCAGCAGTCTCTCCTCGCGGGACAGGGGGGAAAGGAATCAGCCCCAGCATTTT
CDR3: CASSLSSRDRGERNQPQHF

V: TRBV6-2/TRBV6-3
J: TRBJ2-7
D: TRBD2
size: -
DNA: TGTGCCAGCAGTTACCCCACTAGGACTAGCGGTAGGTCAGGCGAGCAGTACTTC
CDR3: CASSYPTRTSGRSGEQYF

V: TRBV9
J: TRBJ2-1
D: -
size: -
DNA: TGTGCCAGCAGCGTAGAGGAATGCCCGGGGATGGGCAGGTCTGTGTACAATGAGCAGTTCTTC
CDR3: CASSVEECPGMGRSVYNEQFF

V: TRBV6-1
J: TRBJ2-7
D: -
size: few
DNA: TGTGCCATTAGTGAACTGGACAGCTTAACCACCTACGAGCGGTACTTC
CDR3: CAISELDSLTTYERYF

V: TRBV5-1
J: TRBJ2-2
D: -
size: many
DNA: TGCGCCAGCAGCTTCCTCGAGAACACCGGGGAGCTGTTTTTT
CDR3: CASSFLENTGELFF

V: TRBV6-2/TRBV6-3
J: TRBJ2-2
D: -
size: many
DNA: TGTGCCAGCAGCTTAAGCAGGGATCGAGCCGGGGAGCTGTTTTTT
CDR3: CASSLSRDRAGELFF

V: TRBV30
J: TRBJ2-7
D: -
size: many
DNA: TGTGCCTGGAGTGTAGGCCAAGAGGGACACGAGCAGTACTTC
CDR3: CAWSVGQEGHEQYF

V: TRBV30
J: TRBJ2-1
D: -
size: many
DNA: TGTGCCTGGAGTGGGACCTTAGACCCGGGGCTGGAGCAGTTCTTC
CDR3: CAWSGTLDPGLEQFF

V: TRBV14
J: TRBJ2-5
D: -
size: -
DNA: TGTGCCAGCAGCCCCCCCGGGGGAGGTGAGACCCAGTACTTC
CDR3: CASSPPGGGETQYF

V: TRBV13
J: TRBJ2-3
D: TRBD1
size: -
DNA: TGTGCCAGCAGCTTAGGGGGGACAGGGGCAGATACGCAGTATTTT
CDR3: CASSLGGTGADTQYF

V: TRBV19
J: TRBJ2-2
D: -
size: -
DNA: TGTGCCAGTAGTATTGGGCTTGGGACGAACACCGGGGAGCTGTTTTTT
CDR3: CASSIGLGTNTGELFF

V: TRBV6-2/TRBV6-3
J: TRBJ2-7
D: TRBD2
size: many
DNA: TGTGCCAGCACCTCAGCGGGAGGGTCCTACGAGCAGTACTTC
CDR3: CASTSAGGSYEQYF

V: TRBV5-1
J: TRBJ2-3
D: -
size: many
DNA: TGCGCCAGCAGCTCTGGCCGCAGGGGAGGCGAAGATACGCAGTATTTT
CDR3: CASSSGRRGGEDTQYF

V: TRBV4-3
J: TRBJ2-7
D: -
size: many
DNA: TGCGCCAGCAGCCAAAACCGGGACATCTCCTACGAGCAGTACTTC
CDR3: CASSQNRDISYEQYF

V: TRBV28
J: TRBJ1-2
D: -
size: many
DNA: TGTGCCATCAAGAAACCAGGAGACAGGAAAGGGGGCTACACCTTC
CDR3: CAIKKPGDRKGGYTF

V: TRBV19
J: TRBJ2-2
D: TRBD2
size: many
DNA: TGTGCCAGTAGTATGGGAGGACTAGCGGGAGTAAGAACCGGGGAGCTGTTTTTT
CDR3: CASSMGGLAGVRTGELFF

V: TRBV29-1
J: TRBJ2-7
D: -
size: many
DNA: TGCAGCGTTGAAGATAAAGGGGTCGAGCAGTACTTC
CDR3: CSVEDKGVEQYF

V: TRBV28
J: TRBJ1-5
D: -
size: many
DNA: TGTGCCAGCCAACGCACCCAGGGTCAGCCCCAGCATTTT
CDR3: CASQRTQGQPQHF

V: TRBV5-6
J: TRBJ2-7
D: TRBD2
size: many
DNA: TGTGCCAGCAGCTTGGACGGGTGGGCTAGCGGGAGGTCCTACGAGCAGTACTTC
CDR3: CASSLDGWASGRSYEQYF

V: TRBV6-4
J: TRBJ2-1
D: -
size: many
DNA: TGTGCCAGCAGGACATCCACTAGCTTAACATATCTTAGCTCCTACAATGAGCAGTTCTTC
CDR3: CASRTSTSLTYLSSYNEQFF

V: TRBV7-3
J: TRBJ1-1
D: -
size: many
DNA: TGTGCCAGCAGCTTATACCCAGGGTTGAACACTGAAGCTTTCTTT
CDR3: CASSLYPGLNTEAFF

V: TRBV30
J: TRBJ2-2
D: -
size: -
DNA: TGTGCCTGGAGAGTGTCCCGGGGATACACCGGTGAGCTGTTTTTT
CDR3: CAWRVSRGYTGELFF

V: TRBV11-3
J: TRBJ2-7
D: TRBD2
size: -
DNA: TGTGCCAGCAGCTCACCGACTAGCGTCTACGAGCAGTACTTC
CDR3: CASSSPTSVYEQYF

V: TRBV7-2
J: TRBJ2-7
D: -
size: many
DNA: TGTGCCAGCAGCGACGAAAATTCCTACGAGCAGTACTTC
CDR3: CASSDENSYEQYF

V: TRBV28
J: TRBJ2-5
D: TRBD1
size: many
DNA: TGTGCCAGCAGGACAGGGGGCAGAGAGACCCAGTACTTC
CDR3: CASRTGGRETQYF

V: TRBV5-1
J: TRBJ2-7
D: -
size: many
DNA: TGCGCCAGCAGCTTGGAAGCGGTCTCCTACGAGCAGTACTTC
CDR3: CASSLEAVSYEQYF

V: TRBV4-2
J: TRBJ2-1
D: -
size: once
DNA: TGTGCCAGCAGCCAAGTAGCCGACAATGAGCAGTTCTTC
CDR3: CASSQVADNEQFF

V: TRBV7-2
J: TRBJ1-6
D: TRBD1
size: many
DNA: TGTGCCAGCAGCTTGGCAGGGGGCCCTAATTCACCCCTCCACTTT
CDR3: CASSLAGGPNSPLHF

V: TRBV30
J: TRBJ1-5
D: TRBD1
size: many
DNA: TGTGCCTGGAGCATGGACAGGGGACAGCCCCAGCATTTT
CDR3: CAWSMDRGQPQHF